This T cell receptor (beta chain) was identified in a study of human T cells and chemical hapten exposure. With regard to this clonotype: The junction and the germline gene differ at one end; a read error may be behind it.

Germline V CDR1 and CDR2: DFQATT, SNEGSKA (reference sequence). The CDR3 runs 14 residues. Time point defined: healthy volunteer bleed at 2 weeks. Unfractionated whole blood served as the source for total RNA extraction. In the study's own analysis: Samples contained a median of roughly 96,000 TCRs, with a range of roughly 23,224 to 700,000. TCRdb redid the calling of the RACE reads with MiXCR, one entry per CDR3 protein. For this entry, the V and J calls and clone size follow TCRdb and not the study's own pipeline. The sample records some 45,000 distinct CDR3 sequences, around 4.5% being singletons. The TCR comes from a human donor in good health. Some clones in this sample may be carry-over from other donors' samples. Sequenced sample: whole blood. The chain couples TRBV20-1 to TRBJ1-4, with a tentative D call TRBD1 (6 bases). CDR3 region: CSAGDRSVDEKLFF. In DNA form, the CDR3 reads TGCAGTGCTGGAGACAGGAGCGTAGATGAAAAACTGTTTTTT.